In this sample, the clone carrying this T cell receptor beta chain turned up a few times. Its target is unknown. V shed 4 bases, J shed 8 bases, and the junction held 7 bases outside the gene matches. The CDR3 runs 14 residues. Looked up from germline, CDR1 is SGHVS and CDR2 is FQNEAQ. A second PCR of roughly 7 to 11 cycles used a sample-barcoded 5' primer and a J-beta primer mix. MiXCR, applied by TCRdb to the 5' RACE reads, yields one record per CDR3 protein. This table holds over 750,000 distinct CDR3 sequences, more than 20% found once. This record comes from a study of blood T cells in healthy people across ages. The study, taken as a whole, reports: Naive CD4+ cells and diversity were both higher in long-lived donors than in aged donors.

This same sample was also taken into another study, of T cells of mothers and their children. That paper adds: The TCR beta CDR3 read count exceeded 9.5 million for each mother and was around 3.1 million for each child. Related pairs of mothers and children showed slightly higher, non-significant overlap versus unrelated pairs.

J is TRBJ1-4 and V is TRBV7-8, with 7 bases matching TRBD1. Material: blood. The receptor's source is a boy under 18 in good health. CDR3 DNA: TGTGCCAGCAGCTGGGACAGCCAAGGGGAAAAACTGTTTTTT. It yields the protein CASSWDSQGEKLFF.